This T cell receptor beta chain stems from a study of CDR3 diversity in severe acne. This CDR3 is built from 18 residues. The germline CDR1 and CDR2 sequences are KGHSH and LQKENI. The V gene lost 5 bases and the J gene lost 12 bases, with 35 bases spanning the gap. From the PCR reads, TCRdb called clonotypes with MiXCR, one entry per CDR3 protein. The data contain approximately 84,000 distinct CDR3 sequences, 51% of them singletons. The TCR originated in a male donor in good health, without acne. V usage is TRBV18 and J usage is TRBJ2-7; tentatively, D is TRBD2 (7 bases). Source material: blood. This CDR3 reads CASSAMGGGRSISYEWYF. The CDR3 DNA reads TGTGCCAGCTCAGCCATGGGAGGGGGGCGATCTATCTCCTACGAGTGGTACTTC.